A selection of T cell receptor beta chains follows, all from one sample in a study of identical twins. Using its own MiXCR run on the 5' RACE reads, TCRdb lists one record per CDR3 protein. The sample contains 450,000 or so distinct CDR3 sequences, approximately 15% of which appear only once. This sample was shared with a second study, whose subject was yellow fever vaccine responses in identical twins.

Sequencing input: CD4+ T cells sorted from blood. The receptors originated from a woman younger than 35 in good health. Each CDR3 is given with its conserved first and last residue.

j_call	v_call	cdr3_aa
TRBJ2-3	TRBV4-1	CASSQDRAGVPDTQYF
TRBJ2-6	TRBV20-1	CSAHGGRGANVLTF
TRBJ2-1	TRBV9	CASTRSGLAIYNEQFF
TRBJ2-2	TRBV6-5	CASSSLEWTSSGGFGELFF
TRBJ2-7	TRBV20-1	CSARYGLETQYF
TRBJ2-7	TRBV3-1	CASSQVLANYEQYF
TRBJ2-5	TRBV6-1	CASSKGTGVMEETQYF
TRBJ2-1	TRBV11-1	CASSVWTSGSYEQFF
TRBJ1-1	TRBV10-3	CAINNEKNTEAFF
TRBJ2-2	TRBV5-6	CASSLISRANTGELFF
TRBJ2-3	TRBV29-1	CSAGGGFGTDTQYF
TRBJ1-4	TRBV7-9	CASSPPGRGDEKLFF
TRBJ2-5	TRBV12-3/TRBV12-4	CASSPQRGLRGETQYF
TRBJ2-1	TRBV20-1	CSAIPGGPYNEQFF
TRBJ2-3	TRBV18	CASSPPEDTQYF
TRBJ2-6	TRBV11-2	CASSSTGTALSGANVLTF
TRBJ2-3	TRBV7-6	CASSSVSPDTQYF
TRBJ2-2	TRBV7-6	CASSLRTEPGELFF
TRBJ2-1	TRBV7-3	CASSLFGGRERVNNEQFF
TRBJ2-1	TRBV7-3	CASSFDLGDLNEQFF
TRBJ2-1	TRBV24-1	CATITGEDSYNEQFF
TRBJ2-3	TRBV25-1	CASSGTRGTSGRSDTQYF
TRBJ1-6	TRBV29-1	CSASRNSNSPLHF
TRBJ2-7	TRBV10-3	CAISSGSHEQYF
TRBJ2-2	TRBV6-2/TRBV6-3	CASSSLLHTGELFF
TRBJ1-2	TRBV19	CASSTELTGTIYGYTF